This T cell receptor (beta chain) was documented in a study of CD8 T cells in ankylosing spondylitis. The study's findings and limits: Within matched ankylosing spondylitis synovial fluid, disease-linked clones were reportedly significantly enriched. Made up of eight highly homologous variants, a TCR beta motif appeared characteristic of ankylosing spondylitis blood.

About this clonotype: As yet, its antigen is unknown.

Quantitative 5'-RACE with molecular barcodes produced the TCR beta libraries. TCRdb analysed the 5' RACE reads with MiXCR anew, one entry per CDR3 protein. The sample consists of about 540,000 distinct CDR3 sequences, roughly 12% of them appearing once. The CDR3 extends over 15 amino acids. Trimming removed 4 bases from V and 1 base from J, with 13 bases in between. The sample comprised blood, either unsorted or a sorted T cell fraction (not recorded which). The chain has TRBV12-3 or TRBV12-4 and TRBJ1-1, with no clear D. The receptor's source is a male donor with ankylosing spondylitis. The CDR3 sequence is CASSSPRGRNTEAFF. CDR3 in DNA: TGTGCCAGCAGTTCCCCCCGCGGGAGGAACACTGAAGCTTTCTTT.